This T cell receptor (beta chain) was observed in a study of tumor T cells in aggressive B-cell lymphoma. This clone turned up a few times. Distinct nucleotide sequences in the sample also encode this CDR3. The repertoire was sequenced with immunoSEQ multiplex PCR; TCRdb's copy has only in-frame clones and lacks some. This sample has 6,500 to 9,500 clones, with roughly four fifths found just once. CDR1 is SEHNR, CDR2 FQNEAQ, per germline (reference sequence). V dropped 7 bases and J dropped 4; count of bases not matched to a gene: 0. The CDR3 covers 11 residues. The rearrangement uses TRBV7-9 and TRBJ1-1; TRBD1 aligns across 7 bases. Sequencing was carried out using tumor tissue. This TCR was recovered from an adult with diffuse large B cell lymphoma. The CDR3 DNA reads as TGTGCCAGCACAGGGGGCACTGAAGCTTTCTTT. This sequence encodes CASTGGTEAFF.